This T cell receptor beta chain was obtained from a study of T cells in Graves' hyperthyroidism and ophthalmopathy. Only a few counts were recorded for this clonotype. Template material for amplifying TCR beta CDR3 regions consisted of RNA transcripts. An initial round of RT-PCR targeting the TCR CDR3 relied on the HTBI primer set. TCRdb analysed the multiplex PCR reads with MiXCR anew, one entry per CDR3 protein. The sample has over 150,000 distinct CDR3 sequences, 15% to 20% seen once. CDR1 MGHRA and CDR2 YSYEKL come from the germline V gene. The CDR3 totals 16 residues. Germline trimming cut 2 bases from V and 5 bases from J; bases unmatched to any gene: 6. Patients aged 18 to 65 had newly diagnosed hyperthyroidism of under 2 months' duration.

The specimen sequenced was blood. V gene TRBV4-1 combines with J gene TRBJ2-1; 10 nucleotides agree with TRBD1. This TCR came from a woman aged 45-59 years with Graves' hyperthyroidism. CDR3 residues: CASSQTGTGVNNEQFF. In DNA, the CDR3 is TGCGCCAGCAGCCAAACCGGGACAGGGGTAAACAATGAGCAGTTCTTC.